The clone carrying this T cell receptor (beta chain) occurred a few times. What it recognizes is unknown. This specimen comes from a study of response to subunit inactivated influenza vaccine. Study results and limitations: There was a suggestion from the authors that each seasonal influenza vaccination recruits few new T cells.

One entry per CDR3 protein results from TCRdb running MiXCR on the RT-PCR reads. The sample has 500,000 or so distinct CDR3 sequences; 16% are singletons. The CDR3 totals 14 residues. V lost 4 bases and J lost 2, with 12 bases in between. Germline-derived CDR1 and CDR2 are LNHNV and YYDKDF (reference sequence). The sample here was CD4+ T cells sorted from PBMCs, taken less than 30 months after vaccination. The TCR originated in a man aged 50 to 69 who received an inactivated influenza vaccine. The V call is TRBV15, the J call TRBJ2-7; the D gene is possibly TRBD1 (5 bases). The CDR3 sequence: CATSMQGGTYEQYF. The CDR3 nucleotides are TGTGCCACCAGCATGCAGGGTGGGACCTACGAGCAGTACTTC.